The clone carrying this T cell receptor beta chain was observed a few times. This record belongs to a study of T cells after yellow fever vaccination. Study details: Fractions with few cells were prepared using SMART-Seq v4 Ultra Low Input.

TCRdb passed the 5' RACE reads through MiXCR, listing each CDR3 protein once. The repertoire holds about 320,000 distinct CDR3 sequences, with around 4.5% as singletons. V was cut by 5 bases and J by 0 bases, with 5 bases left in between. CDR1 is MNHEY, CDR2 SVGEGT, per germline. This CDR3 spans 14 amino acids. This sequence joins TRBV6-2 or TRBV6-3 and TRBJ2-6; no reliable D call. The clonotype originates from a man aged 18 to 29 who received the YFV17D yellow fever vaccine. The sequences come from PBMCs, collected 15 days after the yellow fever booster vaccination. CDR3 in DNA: TGTGCCAGCAGTCAACTCTCTGGGGCCAACGTCCTGACTTTC. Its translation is CASSQLSGANVLTF.